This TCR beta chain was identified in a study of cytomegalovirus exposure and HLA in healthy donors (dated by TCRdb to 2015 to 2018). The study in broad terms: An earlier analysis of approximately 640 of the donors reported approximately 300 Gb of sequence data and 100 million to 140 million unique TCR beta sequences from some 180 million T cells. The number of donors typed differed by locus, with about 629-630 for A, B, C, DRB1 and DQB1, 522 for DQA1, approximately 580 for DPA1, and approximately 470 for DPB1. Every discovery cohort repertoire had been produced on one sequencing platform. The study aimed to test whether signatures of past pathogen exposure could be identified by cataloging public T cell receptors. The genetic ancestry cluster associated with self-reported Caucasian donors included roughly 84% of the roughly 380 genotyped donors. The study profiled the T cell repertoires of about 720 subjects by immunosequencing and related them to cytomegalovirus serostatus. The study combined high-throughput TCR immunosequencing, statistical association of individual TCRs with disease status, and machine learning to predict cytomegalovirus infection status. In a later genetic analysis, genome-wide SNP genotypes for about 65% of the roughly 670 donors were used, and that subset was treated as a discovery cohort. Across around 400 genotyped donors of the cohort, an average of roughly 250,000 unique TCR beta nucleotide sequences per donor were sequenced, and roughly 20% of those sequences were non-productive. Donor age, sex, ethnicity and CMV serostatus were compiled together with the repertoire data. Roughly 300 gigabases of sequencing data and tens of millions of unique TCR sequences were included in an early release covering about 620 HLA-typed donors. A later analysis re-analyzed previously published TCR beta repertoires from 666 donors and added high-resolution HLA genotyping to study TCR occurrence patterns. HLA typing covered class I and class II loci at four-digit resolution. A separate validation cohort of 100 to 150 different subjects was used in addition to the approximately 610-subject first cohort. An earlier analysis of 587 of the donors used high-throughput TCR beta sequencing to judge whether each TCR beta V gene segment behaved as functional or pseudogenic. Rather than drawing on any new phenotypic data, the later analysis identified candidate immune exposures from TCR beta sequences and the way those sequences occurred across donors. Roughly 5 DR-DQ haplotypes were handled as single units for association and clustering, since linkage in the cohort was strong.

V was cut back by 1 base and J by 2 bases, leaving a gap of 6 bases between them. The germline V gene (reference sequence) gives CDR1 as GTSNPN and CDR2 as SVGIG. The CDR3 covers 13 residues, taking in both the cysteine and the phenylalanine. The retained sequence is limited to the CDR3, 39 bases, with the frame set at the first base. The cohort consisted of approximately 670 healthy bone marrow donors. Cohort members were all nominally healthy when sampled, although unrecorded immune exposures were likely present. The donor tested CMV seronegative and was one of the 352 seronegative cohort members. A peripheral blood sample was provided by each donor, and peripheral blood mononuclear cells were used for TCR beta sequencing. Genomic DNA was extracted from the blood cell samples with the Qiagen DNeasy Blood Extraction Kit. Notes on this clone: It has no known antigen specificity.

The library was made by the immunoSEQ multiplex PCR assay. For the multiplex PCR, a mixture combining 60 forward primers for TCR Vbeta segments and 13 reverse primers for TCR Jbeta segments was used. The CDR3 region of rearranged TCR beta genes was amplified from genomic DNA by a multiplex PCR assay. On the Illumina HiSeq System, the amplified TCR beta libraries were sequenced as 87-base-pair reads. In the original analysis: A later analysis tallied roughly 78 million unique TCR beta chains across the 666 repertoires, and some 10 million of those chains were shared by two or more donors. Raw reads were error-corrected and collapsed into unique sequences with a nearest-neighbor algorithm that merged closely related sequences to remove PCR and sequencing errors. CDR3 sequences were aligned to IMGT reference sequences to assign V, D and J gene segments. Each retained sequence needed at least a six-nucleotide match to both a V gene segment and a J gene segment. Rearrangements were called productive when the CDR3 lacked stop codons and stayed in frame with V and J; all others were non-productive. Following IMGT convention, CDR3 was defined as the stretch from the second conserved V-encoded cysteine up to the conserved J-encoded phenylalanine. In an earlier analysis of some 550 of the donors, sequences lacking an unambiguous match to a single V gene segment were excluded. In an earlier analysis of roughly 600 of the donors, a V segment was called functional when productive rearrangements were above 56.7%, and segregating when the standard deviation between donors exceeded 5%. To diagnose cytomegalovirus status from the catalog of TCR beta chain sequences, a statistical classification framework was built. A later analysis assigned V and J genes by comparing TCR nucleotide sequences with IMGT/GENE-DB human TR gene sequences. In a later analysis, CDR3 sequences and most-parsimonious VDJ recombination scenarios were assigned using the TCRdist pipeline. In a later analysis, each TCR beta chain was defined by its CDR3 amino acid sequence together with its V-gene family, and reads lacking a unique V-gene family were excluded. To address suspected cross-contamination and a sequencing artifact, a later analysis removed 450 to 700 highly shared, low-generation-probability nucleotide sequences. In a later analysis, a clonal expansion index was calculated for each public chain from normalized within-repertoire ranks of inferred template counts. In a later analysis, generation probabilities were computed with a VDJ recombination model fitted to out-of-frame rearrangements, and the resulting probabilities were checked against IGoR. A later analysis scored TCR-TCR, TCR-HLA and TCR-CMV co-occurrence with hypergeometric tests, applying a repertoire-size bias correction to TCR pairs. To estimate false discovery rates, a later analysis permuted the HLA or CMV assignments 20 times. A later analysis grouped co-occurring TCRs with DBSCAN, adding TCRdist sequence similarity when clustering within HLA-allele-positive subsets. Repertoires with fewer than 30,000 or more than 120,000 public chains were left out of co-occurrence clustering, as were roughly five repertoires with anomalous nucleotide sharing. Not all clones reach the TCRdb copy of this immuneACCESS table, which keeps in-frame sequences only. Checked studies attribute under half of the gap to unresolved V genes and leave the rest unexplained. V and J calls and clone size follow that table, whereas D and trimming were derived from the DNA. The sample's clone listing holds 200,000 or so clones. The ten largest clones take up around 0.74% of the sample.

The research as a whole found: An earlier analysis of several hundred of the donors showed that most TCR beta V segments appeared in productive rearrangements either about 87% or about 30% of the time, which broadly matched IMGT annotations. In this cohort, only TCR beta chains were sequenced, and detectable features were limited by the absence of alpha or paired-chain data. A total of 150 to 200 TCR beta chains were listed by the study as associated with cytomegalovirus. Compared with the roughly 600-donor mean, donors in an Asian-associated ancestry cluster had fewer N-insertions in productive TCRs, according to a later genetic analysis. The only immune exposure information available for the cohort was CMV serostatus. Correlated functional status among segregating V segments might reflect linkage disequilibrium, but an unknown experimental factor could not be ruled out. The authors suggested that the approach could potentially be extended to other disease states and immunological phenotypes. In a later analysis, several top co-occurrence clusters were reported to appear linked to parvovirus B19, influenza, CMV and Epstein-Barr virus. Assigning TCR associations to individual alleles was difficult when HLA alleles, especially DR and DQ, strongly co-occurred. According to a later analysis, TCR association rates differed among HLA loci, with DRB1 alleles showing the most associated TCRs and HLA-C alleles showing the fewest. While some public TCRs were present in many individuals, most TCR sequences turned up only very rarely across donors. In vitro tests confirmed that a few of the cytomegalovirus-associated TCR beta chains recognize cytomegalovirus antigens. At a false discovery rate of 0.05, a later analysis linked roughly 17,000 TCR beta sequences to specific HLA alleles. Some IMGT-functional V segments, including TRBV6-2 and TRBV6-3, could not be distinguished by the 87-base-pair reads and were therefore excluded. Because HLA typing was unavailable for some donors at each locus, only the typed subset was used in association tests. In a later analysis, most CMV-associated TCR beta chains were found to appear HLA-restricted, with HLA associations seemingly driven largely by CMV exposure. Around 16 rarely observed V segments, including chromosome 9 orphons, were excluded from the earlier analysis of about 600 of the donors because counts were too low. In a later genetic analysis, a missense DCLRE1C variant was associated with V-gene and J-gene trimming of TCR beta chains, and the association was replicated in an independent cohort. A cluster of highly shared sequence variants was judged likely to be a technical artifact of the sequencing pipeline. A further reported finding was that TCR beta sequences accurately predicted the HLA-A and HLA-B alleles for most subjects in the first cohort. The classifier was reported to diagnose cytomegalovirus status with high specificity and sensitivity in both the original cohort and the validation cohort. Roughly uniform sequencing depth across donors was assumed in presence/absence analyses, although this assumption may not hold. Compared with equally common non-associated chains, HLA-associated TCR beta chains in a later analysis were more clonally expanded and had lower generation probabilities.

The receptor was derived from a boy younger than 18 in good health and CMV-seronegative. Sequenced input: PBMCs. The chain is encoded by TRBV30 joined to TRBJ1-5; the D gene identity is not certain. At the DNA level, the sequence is TGTGCCTGGAGTGATCAGGGCAATCAGCCCCAGCATTTT. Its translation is CAWSDQGNQPQHF.